This entry concerns a single T cell receptor (beta chain). The ends lost 3 bases at V and 7 bases at J; junction bases unmatched: 10. The V gene's germline CDR1 is SGHDN and CDR2 FVKESK. The CDR3 totals 15 residues. These data belong to a study of blood T cell repertoires in COVID-19. Looking at the study overall: T cells, B-cell-depleted T cells, or PBMCs supplied cDNA or gDNA.

Source study methods: The authors estimated nucleated cell counts from reference gene primer amplification. Assay: immunoSEQ multiplex PCR; the TCRdb copy retains only in-frame clones and omits some. The V and J calls and the clone size are those of that table, but D and trimming were determined from the DNA. The table has around 69,000 clones, 65% to 90% seen once. V gene TRBV14 combines with J gene TRBJ1-1, with 8 bases lining up with TRBD1. Sequencing input: peripheral blood. This TCR derives from a man in his fifties or sixties with acute or convalescent COVID-19. CDR3 sequence (DNA): TGTGCCAGCAGCCAGGTCCCGGGACAGGAGAATGAAGCTTTCTTT. Translation: CASSQVPGQENEAFF.